One sample yielded the 18 T cell receptor beta chains listed below, sequenced in a study of blood T cell repertoires in COVID-19. Some clones are missing from TCRdb's copy, which holds only in-frame ones; the method was immunoSEQ multiplex PCR. The sample carries about 180,000 clones, around 80% recorded once. Sequenced sample: peripheral blood. The receptors originated from an elderly woman with COVID-19, enrolled during active disease.

The chain joins TRBV2 to TRBJ2-3; 7 bases are shared with TRBD2. The CDR3 sequence is 12 residues long. Germline V lookup: CDR1 SNHLY, CDR2 FYNNEI. V lost 7 bases to trimming and J lost 8 bases; unmatched junction nucleotides: 6. CDR3 nucleotides: TGTGCCAGCAACCCCCCGGGGGGTACGCAGTATTTT. Translation: CASNPPGGTQYF. Complete variable domain (other parts from reference TRBV2 and TRBJ2-3): EPEVTQTPSHQVTQMGQEVILRCVPISNHLYFYWYRQILGQKVEFLVSFYNNEISEKSEIFDDQFSVERPDGSNFTLKIRSTKLEDSAMYFCASNPPGGTQYFGPGTRLTVL.

This clone was seen more than once but under ten times. The gene calls are TRBV7-2 and TRBJ2-7, with D unclear. This CDR3 has 14 amino acids. Germline lookup yields CDR1 SGHTA and CDR2 FQGNSA. The V end was cut by 0 bases, the J end by 0 bases, with 6 bases between. CDR3: CASSLAPGSYEQYF. CDR3 nucleotide sequence: TGTGCCAGCAGCTTAGCGCCGGGCTCCTACGAGCAGTACTTC.

The chain is built from TRBV6-5 and TRBJ1-1, with 10 bases that match TRBD1. This CDR3 contains 15 residues. Germline lookup yields CDR1 MNHEY and CDR2 SVGAGI. Trimming cost V 6 bases and J 1 base; bases outside gene matches: 5. CDR3 loop: CASRMTGGSNTEAFF. CDR3 DNA: TGTGCCAGCAGGATGACAGGGGGCTCGAACACTGAAGCTTTCTTT.

V gene TRBV7-6 combines with J gene TRBJ2-1; 10 bases are shared with TRBD2. The ends lost 0 bases at V and 7 bases at J; junction bases unmatched: 6. Germline CDR1 SGHVS, CDR2 FNYEAQ. This CDR3 comprises 16 residues. The CDR3 sequence: CASSLAGAGGSNEQFF. DNA for the CDR3: TGTGCCAGCAGCTTAGCGGGAGCGGGGGGGTCAAATGAGCAGTTCTTC.

This chain links TRBV6-5 with TRBJ2-3; 7 bases are shared with TRBD2. The CDR3 totals 15 residues. Germline loops: CDR1 MNHEY, CDR2 SVGAGI. V lost 2 bases to trimming and J lost 4 bases; unmatched junction nucleotides: 6. DNA for the CDR3: TGTGCCAGCAGTTACAGCGGGGCTCTAGCAGATACGCAGTATTTT. Protein: CASSYSGALADTQYF.

V and J are TRBV5-8 and TRBJ1-5, with D hard to call. Trimming cost V 7 bases and J 7 bases, with 6 bases left between them. This CDR3 contains 10 residues. CDR1 is SGHTS and CDR2 is YDEGEE in the germline V gene. The CDR3 loop reads CASGVQPQHF. Written as DNA, the CDR3 is TGTGCCAGCGGAGTCCAGCCCCAGCATTTT. The full variable domain, with the rest looked up from reference TRBV5-8 and TRBJ1-5, is EAGVTQSPTHLIKTRGQQATLRCSPISGHTSVYWYQQALGLGLQFLLWYDEGEERNRGNFPPRFSGRQFPNYSSELNVNALELEDSALYLCASGVQPQHFGDGTRLSIL.

The chain couples TRBV2 to TRBJ1-5; D is perhaps TRBD1 (5 bases). The V end lost 3 bases, the J end lost 3 bases, and 9 bases lay between the germline ends. The CDR3 runs to 14 residues. Germline CDR1 and CDR2: SNHLY and FYNNEI. The CDR3 is CASSDATDNQPQHF. The CDR3 DNA reads as TGTGCCAGCAGTGACGCGACAGACAATCAGCCCCAGCATTTT.

This clone was seen just once. V usage is TRBV5-4 and J usage is TRBJ2-7; a possible D gene is TRBD2 (6 bases). The length of the CDR3 is 14 residues. V lost 1 base and J 4 bases, leaving 12 bases between the germline ends. Per germline, CDR1 SGHNT and CDR2 YYREEE (reference sequence). CDR3 DNA: TGTGCCAGCAGCTTGCGGGACTCGGTATACGAGCAGTACTTC. It encodes CASSLRDSVYEQYF.

The V call is TRBV7-2, the J call TRBJ2-2, with TRBD1 identical over 11 bases. The CDR3 is made up of 17 amino acids. Losses at the gene ends were 5 bases for V and 1 base for J; bases not matched to a gene: 6. CDR1 is SGHTA and CDR2 is FQGNSA in the germline V gene. The CDR3 nucleotides read TGTGCCAGCAGCGTGAGGACAGGGGGCTTGAACACCGGGGAGCTGTTTTTT. Encoded protein: CASSVRTGGLNTGELFF.

With regard to this clone: This sample also contains other DNA sequences that code for the same CDR3. V and J are TRBV9 and TRBJ2-3; 10 bases match TRBD2. There are 14 residues in the CDR3. Trimming cost V 2 bases and J 6 bases; bases outside gene matches: 3. Germline CDR1 SGDLS, CDR2 YYNGEE. The chain's CDR3 is CASSVTSGRDTQYF. In nucleotides, the CDR3 is TGTGCCAGCAGCGTGACTAGCGGGCGGGATACGCAGTATTTT.

J is TRBJ2-1 and V is TRBV7-2; 10 nucleotides agree with TRBD2. Germline V gene lookup returns CDR1 SGHTA and CDR2 FQGNSA. The CDR3 loop spans 15 amino acids. V dropped 2 bases and J dropped 8; count of bases not matched to a gene: 6. The CDR3 reads CASSLLAGEGHEQFF. DNA for the CDR3: TGTGCCAGCAGCTTACTAGCGGGGGAAGGCCATGAGCAGTTCTTC.

The chain uses TRBV5-8 and TRBJ2-7; TRBD1 matches at 7 bases. The CDR3 is made up of 16 amino acids. V shed 4 bases and J 4 bases; nucleotides not matched to a gene: 14. Germline loops: CDR1 SGHTS, CDR2 YDEGEE. CDR3 coding DNA: TGTGCCAGCAGCGTAGGGGACAGTATATCTTCGTACGAGCAGTACTTC. This translates into CASSVGDSISSYEQYF.

This clone was seen only once. This rearrangement joins TRBV3-1 (or the pseudogene TRBV3-2) to TRBJ2-3; maybe TRBD2 (7 bases). Trimming shortened V by 10 bases and J by 1 base, and 12 bases separated the two germline ends. This CDR3 region has 13 residues. Germline assignment: CDR1 LGHDT and CDR2 YNNKEL (reference sequence). CDR3 amino acids: CATGRGGTDTQYF. CDR3 coding DNA: TGTGCCACAGGGAGGGGGGGCACAGATACGCAGTATTTT.

This clone was seen a single time. The V and J genes are TRBV6-5 and TRBJ1-4; D is undetermined. Trimming shortened V by 2 bases and J by 6 bases, and 13 bases separated the two germline ends. This CDR3 is 15 amino acids long. Germline V lookup: CDR1 MNHEY, CDR2 SVGAGI. The CDR3 loop is CASSYAPGEYEKLFF. The CDR3 DNA is TGTGCCAGCAGTTACGCCCCTGGGGAGTATGAAAAACTGTTTTTT.

The chain couples TRBV7-2 to TRBJ2-2; TRBD1 matches at 9 bases. Germline V gene data show CDR1 as SGHTA and CDR2 as FQGNSA. V was pared by 7 bases and J by 2 bases, with 5 bases of the junction left unmatched. The CDR3 consists of 15 residues. The CDR3 sequence: CASIPGQGNTGELFF. For the CDR3, the DNA is TGTGCCAGCATCCCGGGACAGGGTAACACCGGGGAGCTGTTTTTT.

This clone was seen repeatedly, ten times or more. This chain links TRBV6-2 or TRBV6-3 with TRBJ2-5; D is unresolved. Trimming cost V 5 bases and J 2 bases, with 12 bases left between them. Per the germline V gene, CDR1 is MNHEY and CDR2 is SVGEGT. This CDR3 is built from 14 residues. The CDR3 coding sequence is TGTGCCAGCAGTGAGGCAACGTTTCAAGAGACCCAGTACTTC. Translating it yields CASSEATFQETQYF.

The chain carries TRBV6-1 and TRBJ2-2; no definite D call. Trimming stripped 2 bases from V and 6 bases from J, with 10 bases between. This CDR3 region has 14 residues. CDR1 is MNHNS, CDR2 SASEGT, per germline. The CDR3 DNA sequence: TGTGCCAGCAGTGAATTTAAGTACTCCGGGGAGCTGTTTTTT. This codes for CASSEFKYSGELFF.

The chain uses TRBV5-4 and TRBJ1-1, with 7 bases lining up with TRBD1. Germline V gene sequence: CDR1 SGHNT, CDR2 YYREEE (reference sequence). Trimming removed 2 bases from V and 0 bases from J; junction bases left unmatched: 4. This CDR3 is 15 amino acids long. CDR3 sequence (DNA): TGTGCCAGCAGCTTAGGGGGCGCCATGAACACTGAAGCTTTCTTT. Encoded protein: CASSLGGAMNTEAFF.